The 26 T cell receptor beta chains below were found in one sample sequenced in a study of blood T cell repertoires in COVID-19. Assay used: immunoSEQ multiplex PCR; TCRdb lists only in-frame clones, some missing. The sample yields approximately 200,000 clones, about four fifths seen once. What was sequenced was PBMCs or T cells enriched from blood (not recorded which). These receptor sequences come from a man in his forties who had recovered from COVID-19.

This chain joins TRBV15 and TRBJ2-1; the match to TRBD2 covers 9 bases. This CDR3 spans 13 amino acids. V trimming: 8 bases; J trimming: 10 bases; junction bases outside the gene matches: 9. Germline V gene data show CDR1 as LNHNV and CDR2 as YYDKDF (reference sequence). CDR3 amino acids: CATSSGRFYEQFF. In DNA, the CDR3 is TGTGCCACCTCCAGCGGGAGGTTCTACGAGCAGTTCTTC.

The CDR3 region is CASSLGISTDTQYF. The CDR3 coding sequence is TGTGCCAGCAGCTTGGGTATTAGCACAGATACGCAGTATTTT. The V call is TRBV5-6, the J call TRBJ2-3; D remains ambiguous. V was cut by 0 bases and J by 0 bases, with 5 bases left in between. Germline loops: CDR1 SGHDT, CDR2 YYEEEE. The CDR3 is made up of 14 amino acids.

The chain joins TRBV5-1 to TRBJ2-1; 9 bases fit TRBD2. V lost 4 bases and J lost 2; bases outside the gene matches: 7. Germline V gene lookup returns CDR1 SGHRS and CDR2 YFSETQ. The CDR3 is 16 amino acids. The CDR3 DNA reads TGCGCCAGCAGCAGGGCGTCTAGCGGGACCTACAATGAGCAGTTCTTC. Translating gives CASSRASSGTYNEQFF.

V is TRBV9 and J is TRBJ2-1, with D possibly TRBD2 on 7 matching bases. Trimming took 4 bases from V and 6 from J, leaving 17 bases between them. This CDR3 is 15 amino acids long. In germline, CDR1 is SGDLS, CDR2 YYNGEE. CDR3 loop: CASSLGGVTSNEQFF. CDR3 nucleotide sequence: TGTGCCAGCAGCCTAGGGGGGGTTACTTCCAATGAGCAGTTCTTC.

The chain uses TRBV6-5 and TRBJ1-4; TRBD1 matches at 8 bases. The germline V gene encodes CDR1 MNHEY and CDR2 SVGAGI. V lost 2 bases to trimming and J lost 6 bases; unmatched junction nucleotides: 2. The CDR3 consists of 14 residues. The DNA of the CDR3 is TGTGCCAGCAGTTACCGGACAGGGTATGAAAAACTGTTTTTT. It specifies CASSYRTGYEKLFF.

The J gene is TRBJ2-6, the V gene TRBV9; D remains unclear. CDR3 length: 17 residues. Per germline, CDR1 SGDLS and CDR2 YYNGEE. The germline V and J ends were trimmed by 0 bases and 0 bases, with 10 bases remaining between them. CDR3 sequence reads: CASSVAMSTSGANVLTF. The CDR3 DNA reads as TGTGCCAGCAGCGTAGCTATGAGTACCTCTGGGGCCAACGTCCTGACTTTC. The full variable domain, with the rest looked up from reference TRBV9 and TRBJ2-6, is DSGVTQTPKHLITATGQRVTLRCSPRSGDLSVYWYQQSLDQGLQFLIQYYNGEERAKGNILERFSAQQFPDLHSELNLSSLELGDSALYFCASSVAMSTSGANVLTFGAGSRLTVL.

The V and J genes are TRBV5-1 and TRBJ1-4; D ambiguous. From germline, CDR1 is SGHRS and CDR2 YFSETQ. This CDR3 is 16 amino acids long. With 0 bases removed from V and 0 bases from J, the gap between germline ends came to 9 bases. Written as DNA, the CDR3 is TGCGCCAGCAGCTTGGGGCTGTCCGCAACTAATGAAAAACTGTTTTTT. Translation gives CASSLGLSATNEKLFF.

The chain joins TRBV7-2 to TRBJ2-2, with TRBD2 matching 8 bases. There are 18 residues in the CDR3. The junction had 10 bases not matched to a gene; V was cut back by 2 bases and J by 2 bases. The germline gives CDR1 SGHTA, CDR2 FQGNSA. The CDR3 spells CASSLNGLAGTNTGELFF. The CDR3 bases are TGTGCCAGCAGCTTAAATGGATTAGCGGGAACCAACACCGGGGAGCTGTTTTTT.

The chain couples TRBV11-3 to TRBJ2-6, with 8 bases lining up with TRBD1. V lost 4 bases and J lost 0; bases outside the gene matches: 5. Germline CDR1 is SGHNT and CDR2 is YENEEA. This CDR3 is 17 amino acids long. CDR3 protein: CASSSDRDNSGANVLTF. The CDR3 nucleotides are TGTGCCAGCAGCTCGGACAGGGATAACTCTGGGGCCAACGTCCTGACTTTC.

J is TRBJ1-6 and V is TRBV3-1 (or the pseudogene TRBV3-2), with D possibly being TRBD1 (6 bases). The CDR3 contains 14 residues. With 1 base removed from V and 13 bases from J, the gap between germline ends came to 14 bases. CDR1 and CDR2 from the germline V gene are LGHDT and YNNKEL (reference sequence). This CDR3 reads CASSQAQGFIPLHF. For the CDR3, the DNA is TGTGCCAGCAGCCAAGCACAGGGTTTTATCCCCCTCCACTTT.

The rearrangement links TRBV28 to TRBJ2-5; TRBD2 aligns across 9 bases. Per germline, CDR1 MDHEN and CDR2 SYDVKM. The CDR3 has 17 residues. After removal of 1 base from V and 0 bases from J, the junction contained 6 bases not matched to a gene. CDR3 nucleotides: TGTGCCAGCAGTTTATCGGCTAGCGGGGCGTACCAAGAGACCCAGTACTTC. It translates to CASSLSASGAYQETQYF.

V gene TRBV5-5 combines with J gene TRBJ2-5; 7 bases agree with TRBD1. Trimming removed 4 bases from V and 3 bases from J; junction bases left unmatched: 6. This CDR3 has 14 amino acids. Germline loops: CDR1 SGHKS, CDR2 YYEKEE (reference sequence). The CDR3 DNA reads TGTGCCAGCAGCCGGGGACAGTTGGAAGAGACCCAGTACTTC. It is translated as CASSRGQLEETQYF.

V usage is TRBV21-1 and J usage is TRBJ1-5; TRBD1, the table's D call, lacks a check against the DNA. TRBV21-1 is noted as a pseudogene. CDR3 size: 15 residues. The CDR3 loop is CASILQENLNQPQHF. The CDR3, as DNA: TGTGCCAGCATCTTACAGGAAAATCTCAATCAGCCCCAGCATTTT.

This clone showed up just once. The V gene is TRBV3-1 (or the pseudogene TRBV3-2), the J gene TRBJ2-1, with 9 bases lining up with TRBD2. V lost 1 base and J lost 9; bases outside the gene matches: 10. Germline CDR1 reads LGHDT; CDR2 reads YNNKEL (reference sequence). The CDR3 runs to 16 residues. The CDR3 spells CASSQGNSGSSGEQFF. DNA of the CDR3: TGTGCCAGCAGCCAAGGAAATAGCGGGAGTTCGGGTGAGCAGTTCTTC.

Here the CDR3 reads CASSASSLNEQFF. CDR3 nucleotide sequence: TGTGCCAGCAGCGCTTCTAGCCTCAATGAGCAGTTCTTC. This rearrangement joins TRBV7-2 to TRBJ2-1, with D possibly being TRBD2 (5 bases). Trimming removed 5 bases from V and 6 bases from J, with 11 bases in between. The CDR3 totals 13 residues. Germline V gene lookup returns CDR1 SGHTA and CDR2 FQGNSA.

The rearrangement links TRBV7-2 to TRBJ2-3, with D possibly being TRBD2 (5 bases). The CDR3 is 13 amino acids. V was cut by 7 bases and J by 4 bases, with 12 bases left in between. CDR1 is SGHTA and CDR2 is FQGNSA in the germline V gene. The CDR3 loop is CASTLSGSDTQYF. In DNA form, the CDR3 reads TGTGCCAGCACCCTATCGGGGTCAGATACGCAGTATTTT.

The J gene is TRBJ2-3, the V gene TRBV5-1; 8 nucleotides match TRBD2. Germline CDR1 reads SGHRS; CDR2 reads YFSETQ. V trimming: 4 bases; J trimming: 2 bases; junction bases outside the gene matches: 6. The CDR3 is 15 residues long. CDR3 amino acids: CASSPYGGDTDTQYF. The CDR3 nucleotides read TGCGCCAGCAGCCCGTACGGGGGGGACACAGATACGCAGTATTTT.

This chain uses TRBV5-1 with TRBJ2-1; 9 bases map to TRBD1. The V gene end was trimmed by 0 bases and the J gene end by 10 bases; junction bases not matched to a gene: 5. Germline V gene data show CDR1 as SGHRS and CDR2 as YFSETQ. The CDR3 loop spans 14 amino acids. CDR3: CASSLGQGVGEQFF. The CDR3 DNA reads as TGCGCCAGCAGCTTGGGACAGGGGGTCGGGGAGCAGTTCTTC. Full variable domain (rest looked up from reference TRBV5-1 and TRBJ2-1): KAGVTQTPRYLIKTRGQQVTLSCSPISGHRSVSWYQQTPGQGLQFLFEYFSETQRNKGNFPGRFSGRQFSNSRSEMNVSTLELGDSALYLCASSLGQGVGEQFFGPGTRLTVL.

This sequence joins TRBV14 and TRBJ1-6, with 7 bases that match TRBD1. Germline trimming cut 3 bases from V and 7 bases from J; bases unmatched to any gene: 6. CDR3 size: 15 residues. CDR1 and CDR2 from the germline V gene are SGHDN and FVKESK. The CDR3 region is CASSQQTGPNSPLHF. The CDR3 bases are TGTGCCAGCAGCCAGCAGACAGGGCCGAATTCACCCCTCCACTTT.

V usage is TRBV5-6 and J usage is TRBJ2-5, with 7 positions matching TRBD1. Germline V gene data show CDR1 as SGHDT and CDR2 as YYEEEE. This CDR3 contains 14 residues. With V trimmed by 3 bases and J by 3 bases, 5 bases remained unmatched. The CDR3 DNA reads TGTGCCAGCAGCTCGGGACAGATAGAAGAGACCCAGTACTTC. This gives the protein CASSSGQIEETQYF.

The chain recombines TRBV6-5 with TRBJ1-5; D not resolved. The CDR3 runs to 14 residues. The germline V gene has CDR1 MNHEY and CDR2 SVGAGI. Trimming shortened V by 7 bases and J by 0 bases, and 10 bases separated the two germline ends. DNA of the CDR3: TGTGCCAGCAACGAGAATTATAGCAATCAGCCCCAGCATTTT. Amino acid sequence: CASNENYSNQPQHF.

CDR3 in amino acids: CASSDRADTQYF. In DNA form, the CDR3 reads TGTGCCAGCAGTGATAGAGCAGATACGCAGTATTTT. The rearrangement links TRBV2 to TRBJ2-3; no reliable D call. Germline CDR1 is SNHLY and CDR2 is FYNNEI. Trimming stripped 3 bases from V and 4 bases from J, with 5 bases between. This CDR3 contains 12 residues.

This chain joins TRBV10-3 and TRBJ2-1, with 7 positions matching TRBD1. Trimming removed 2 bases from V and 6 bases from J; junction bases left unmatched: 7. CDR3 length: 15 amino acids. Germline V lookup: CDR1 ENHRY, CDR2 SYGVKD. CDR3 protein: CAISETFRQGNEQFF. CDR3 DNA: TGTGCCATCAGTGAGACCTTCCGACAGGGCAATGAGCAGTTCTTC.

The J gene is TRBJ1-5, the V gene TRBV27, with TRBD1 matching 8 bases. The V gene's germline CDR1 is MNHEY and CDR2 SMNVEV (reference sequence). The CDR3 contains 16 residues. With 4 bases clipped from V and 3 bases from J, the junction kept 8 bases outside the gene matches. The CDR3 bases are TGTGCCAGCAGTTCCCCCGGGACAGGTCACAATCAGCCCCAGCATTTT. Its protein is CASSSPGTGHNQPQHF.

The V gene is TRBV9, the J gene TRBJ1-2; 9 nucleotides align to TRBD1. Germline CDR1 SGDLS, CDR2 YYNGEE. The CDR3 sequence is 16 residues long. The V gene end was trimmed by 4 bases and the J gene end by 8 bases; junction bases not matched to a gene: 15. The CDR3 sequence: CASSPEDRGHEKGYTF. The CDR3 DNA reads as TGTGCCAGCAGCCCAGAGGACAGGGGCCACGAGAAGGGCTACACCTTC.

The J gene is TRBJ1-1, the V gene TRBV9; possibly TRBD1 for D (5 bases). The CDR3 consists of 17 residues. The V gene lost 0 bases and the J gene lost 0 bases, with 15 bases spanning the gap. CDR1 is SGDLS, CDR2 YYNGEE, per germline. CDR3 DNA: TGTGCCAGCAGCGTAGGTTTTACAGGAGACATGAACACTGAAGCTTTCTTT. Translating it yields CASSVGFTGDMNTEAFF. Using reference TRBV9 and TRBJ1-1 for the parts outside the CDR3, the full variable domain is DSGVTQTPKHLITATGQRVTLRCSPRSGDLSVYWYQQSLDQGLQFLIQYYNGEERAKGNILERFSAQQFPDLHSELNLSSLELGDSALYFCASSVGFTGDMNTEAFFGQGTRLTVV.